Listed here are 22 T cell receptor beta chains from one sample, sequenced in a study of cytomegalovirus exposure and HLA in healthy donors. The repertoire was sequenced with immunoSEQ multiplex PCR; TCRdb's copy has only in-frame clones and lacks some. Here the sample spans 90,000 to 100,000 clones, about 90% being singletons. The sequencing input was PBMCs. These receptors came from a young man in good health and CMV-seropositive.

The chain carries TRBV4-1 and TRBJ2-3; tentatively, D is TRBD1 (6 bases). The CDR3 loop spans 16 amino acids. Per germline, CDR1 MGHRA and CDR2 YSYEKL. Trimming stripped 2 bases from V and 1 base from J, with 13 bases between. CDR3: CASSQTARTGTDTQYF. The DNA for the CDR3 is TGCGCCAGCAGCCAAACCGCCCGGACAGGCACAGATACGCAGTATTTT.

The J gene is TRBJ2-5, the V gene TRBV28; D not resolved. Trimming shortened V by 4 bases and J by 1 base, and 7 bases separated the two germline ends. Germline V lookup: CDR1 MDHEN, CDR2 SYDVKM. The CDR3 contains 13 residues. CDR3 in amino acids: CASSSASQETQYF. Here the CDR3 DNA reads TGTGCCAGCAGTTCAGCGTCCCAAGAGACCCAGTACTTC. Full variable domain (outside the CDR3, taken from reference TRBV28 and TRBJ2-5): DVKVTQSSRYLVKRTGEKVFLECVQDMDHENMFWYRQDPGLGLRLIYFSYDVKMKEKGDIPEGYSVSREKKERFSLILESASTNQTSMYLCASSSASQETQYFGPGTRLLVL.

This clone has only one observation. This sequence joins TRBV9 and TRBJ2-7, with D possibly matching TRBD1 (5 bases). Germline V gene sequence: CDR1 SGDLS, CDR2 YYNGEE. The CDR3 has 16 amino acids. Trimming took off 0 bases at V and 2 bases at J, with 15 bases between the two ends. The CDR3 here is CASSVVNWGLAYEQYF. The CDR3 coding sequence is TGTGCCAGCAGCGTAGTTAATTGGGGCCTGGCCTACGAGCAGTACTTC.

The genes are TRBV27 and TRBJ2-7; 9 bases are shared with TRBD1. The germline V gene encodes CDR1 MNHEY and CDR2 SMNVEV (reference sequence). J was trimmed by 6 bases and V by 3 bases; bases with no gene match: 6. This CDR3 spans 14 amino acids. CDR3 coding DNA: TGTGCCAGCAGTTTCGGGGGACAGGGTGGCGAGCAGTACTTC. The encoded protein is CASSFGGQGGEQYF.

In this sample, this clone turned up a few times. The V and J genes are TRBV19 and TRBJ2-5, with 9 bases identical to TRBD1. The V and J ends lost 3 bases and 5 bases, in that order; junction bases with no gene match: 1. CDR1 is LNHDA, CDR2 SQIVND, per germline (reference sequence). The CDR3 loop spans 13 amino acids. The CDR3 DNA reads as TGTGCCAGTAGTATCGACAGGGGGGAGACCCAGTACTTC. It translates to CASSIDRGETQYF.

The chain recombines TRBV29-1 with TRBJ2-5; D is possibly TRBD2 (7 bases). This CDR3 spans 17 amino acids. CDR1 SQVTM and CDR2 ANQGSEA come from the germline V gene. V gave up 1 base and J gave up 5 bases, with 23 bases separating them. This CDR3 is CSVEGGLAERHLETQYF. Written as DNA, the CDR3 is TGCAGCGTTGAAGGGGGGCTAGCGGAAAGACATTTGGAGACCCAGTACTTC.

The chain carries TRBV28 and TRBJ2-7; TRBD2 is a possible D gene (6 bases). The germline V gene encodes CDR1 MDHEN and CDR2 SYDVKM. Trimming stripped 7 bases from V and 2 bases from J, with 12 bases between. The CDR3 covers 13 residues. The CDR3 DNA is TGTGCCAGCAAATCGGGCGGGACCTACGAGCAGTACTTC. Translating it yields CASKSGGTYEQYF.

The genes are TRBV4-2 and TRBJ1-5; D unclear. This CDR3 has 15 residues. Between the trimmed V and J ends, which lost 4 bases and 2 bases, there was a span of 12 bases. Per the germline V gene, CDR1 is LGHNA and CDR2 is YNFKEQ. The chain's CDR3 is CASSPGRQGNQPQHF. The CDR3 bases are TGTGCCAGCAGCCCTGGAAGGCAGGGCAATCAGCCCCAGCATTTT.

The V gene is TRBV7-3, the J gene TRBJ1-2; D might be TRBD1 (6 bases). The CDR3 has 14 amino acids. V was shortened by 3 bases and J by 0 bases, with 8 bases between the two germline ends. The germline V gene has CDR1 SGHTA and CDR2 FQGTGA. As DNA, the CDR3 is TGTGCCAGCAGCTTGGACAGAGCTAACTATGGCTACACCTTC. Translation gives CASSLDRANYGYTF.

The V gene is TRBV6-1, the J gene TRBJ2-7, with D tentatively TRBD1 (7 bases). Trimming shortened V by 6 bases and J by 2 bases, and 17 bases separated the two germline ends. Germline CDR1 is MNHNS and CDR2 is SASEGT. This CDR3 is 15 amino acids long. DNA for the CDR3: TGTGCCAGCAGACCTAACAGGGGACTTGCCTACGAGCAGTACTTC. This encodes CASRPNRGLAYEQYF.

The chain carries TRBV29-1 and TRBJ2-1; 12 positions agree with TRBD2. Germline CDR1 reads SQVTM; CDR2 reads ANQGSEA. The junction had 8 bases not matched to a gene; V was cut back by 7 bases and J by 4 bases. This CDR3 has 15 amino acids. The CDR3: CSAGGGTSGYNEQFF. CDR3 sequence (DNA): TGCAGCGCAGGGGGAGGGACTAGCGGGTACAATGAGCAGTTCTTC.

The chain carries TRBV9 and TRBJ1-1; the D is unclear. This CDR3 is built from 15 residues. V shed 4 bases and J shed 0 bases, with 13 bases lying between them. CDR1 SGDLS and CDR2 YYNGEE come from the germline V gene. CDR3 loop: CASSPSVMMNTEAFF. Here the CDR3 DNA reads TGTGCCAGCAGCCCAAGCGTTATGATGAACACTGAAGCTTTCTTT.

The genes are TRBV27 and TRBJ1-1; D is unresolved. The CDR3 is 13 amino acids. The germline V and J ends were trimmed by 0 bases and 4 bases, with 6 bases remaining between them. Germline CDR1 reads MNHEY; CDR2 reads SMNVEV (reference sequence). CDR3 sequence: CASSLSRSTEAFF. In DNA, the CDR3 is TGTGCCAGCAGTTTATCGAGGAGCACTGAAGCTTTCTTT.

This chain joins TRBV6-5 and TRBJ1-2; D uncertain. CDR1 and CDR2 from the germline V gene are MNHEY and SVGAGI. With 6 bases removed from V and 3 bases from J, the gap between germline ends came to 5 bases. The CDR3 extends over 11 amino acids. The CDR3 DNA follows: TGTGCCAGCAGGTCAGACTATGGCTACACCTTC. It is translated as CASRSDYGYTF.

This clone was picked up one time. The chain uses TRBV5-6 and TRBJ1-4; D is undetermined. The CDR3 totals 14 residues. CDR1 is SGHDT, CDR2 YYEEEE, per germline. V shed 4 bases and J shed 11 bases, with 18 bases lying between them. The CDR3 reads CASSPIPQDRKLFF. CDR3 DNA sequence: TGTGCCAGCAGCCCTATCCCCCAAGATCGGAAACTGTTTTTT. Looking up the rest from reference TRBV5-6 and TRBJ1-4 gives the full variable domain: DAGVTQSPTHLIKTRGQQVTLRCSPKSGHDTVSWYQQALGQGPQFIFQYYEEEERQRGNFPDRFSGHQFPNYSSELNVNALLLGDSALYLCASSPIPQDRKLFFGSGTQLSVL.

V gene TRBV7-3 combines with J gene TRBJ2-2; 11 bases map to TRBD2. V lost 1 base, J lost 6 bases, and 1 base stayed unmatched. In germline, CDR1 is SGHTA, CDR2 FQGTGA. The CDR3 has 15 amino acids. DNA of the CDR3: TGTGCCAGCAGCTTAAATAGCGGGGGGGCCGGGGAGCTGTTTTTT. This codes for CASSLNSGGAGELFF.

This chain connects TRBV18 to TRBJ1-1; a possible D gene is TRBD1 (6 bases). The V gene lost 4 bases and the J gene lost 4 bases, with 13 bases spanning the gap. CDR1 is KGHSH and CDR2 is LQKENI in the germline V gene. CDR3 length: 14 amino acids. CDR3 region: CASSQTGLTTEAFF. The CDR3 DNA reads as TGTGCCAGCTCACAAACAGGGCTTACCACTGAAGCTTTCTTT.

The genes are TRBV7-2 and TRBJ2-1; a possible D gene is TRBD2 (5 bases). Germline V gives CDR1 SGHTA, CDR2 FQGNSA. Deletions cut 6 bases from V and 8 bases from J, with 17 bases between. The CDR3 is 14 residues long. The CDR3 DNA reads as TGTGCCAGCAGGGTTCAGCGGAACACTGATGAGCAGTTCTTC. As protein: CASRVQRNTDEQFF.

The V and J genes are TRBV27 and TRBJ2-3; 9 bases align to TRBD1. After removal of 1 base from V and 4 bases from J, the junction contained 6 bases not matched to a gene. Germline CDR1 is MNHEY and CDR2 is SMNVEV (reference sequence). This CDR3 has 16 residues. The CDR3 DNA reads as TGTGCCAGCAGTTTATTAAGGACAGGGGTCGCAGATACGCAGTATTTT. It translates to CASSLLRTGVADTQYF.

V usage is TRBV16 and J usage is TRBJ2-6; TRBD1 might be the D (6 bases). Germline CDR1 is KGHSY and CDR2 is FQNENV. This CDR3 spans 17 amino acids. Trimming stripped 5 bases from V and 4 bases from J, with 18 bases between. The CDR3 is CASSEGDPRPGANVLTF. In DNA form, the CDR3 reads TGTGCCAGCAGCGAGGGGGACCCCAGGCCCGGGGCCAACGTCCTGACTTTC.

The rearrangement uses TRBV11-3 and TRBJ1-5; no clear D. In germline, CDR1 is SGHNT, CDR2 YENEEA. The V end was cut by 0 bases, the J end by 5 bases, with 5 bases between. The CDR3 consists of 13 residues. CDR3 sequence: CASSLDRDQPQHF. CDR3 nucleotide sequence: TGTGCCAGCAGCTTAGATCGGGATCAGCCCCAGCATTTT.

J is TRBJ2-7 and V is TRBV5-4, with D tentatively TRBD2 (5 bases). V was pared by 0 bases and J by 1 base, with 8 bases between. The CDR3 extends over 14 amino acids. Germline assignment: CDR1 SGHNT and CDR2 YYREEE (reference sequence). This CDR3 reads CASSLDAGSYEQYF. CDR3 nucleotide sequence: TGTGCCAGCAGCTTGGACGCGGGTTCCTACGAGCAGTACTTC.